This T cell receptor (beta chain) was captured in a study of blood T cell repertoires in COVID-19. At the level of the study: From the United States, Italy and Spain came samples of acute and convalescent COVID-19. Nucleic acid was either cDNA or gDNA, and it came from T cells, B-cell-depleted T cells, or PBMCs.

Germline V gene lookup returns CDR1 SGHRS and CDR2 YFSETQ. The V gene lost 6 bases and the J gene lost 6 bases, with 10 bases spanning the gap. The CDR3 totals 12 residues. Methods used by the authors: For nucleated cells, counts were estimated from reference gene primer amplification. TCRdb's table, derived via immunoSEQ multiplex PCR, lists solely in-frame clones and lacks some. The DNA was the basis for D and trimming; V, J and clone size are from that table. This table has about 380,000 clones, about four fifths appearing once. The TCR was taken from a human donor with acute or convalescent COVID-19. The donor label of this sample is uncertain. The sample consisted of peripheral blood. This rearrangement joins TRBV5-1 to TRBJ2-1; a weak D match, TRBD2 (5 bases). CDR3 in amino acids: CASTLRGNEQFF. The CDR3 DNA follows: TGCGCCAGCACCTTACGGGGCAATGAGCAGTTCTTC.